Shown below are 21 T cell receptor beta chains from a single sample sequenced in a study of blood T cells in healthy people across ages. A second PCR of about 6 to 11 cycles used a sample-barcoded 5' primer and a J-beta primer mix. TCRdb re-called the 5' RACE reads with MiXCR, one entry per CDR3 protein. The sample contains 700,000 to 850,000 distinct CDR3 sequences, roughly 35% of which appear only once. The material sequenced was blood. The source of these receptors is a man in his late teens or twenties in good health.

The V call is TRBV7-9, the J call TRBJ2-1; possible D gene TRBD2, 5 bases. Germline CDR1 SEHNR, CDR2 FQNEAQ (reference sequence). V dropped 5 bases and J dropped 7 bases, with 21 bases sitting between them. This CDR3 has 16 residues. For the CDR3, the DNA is TGTGCCAGCAGCCCGAACCTCTTTGGTGGGAGAAATGAGCAGTTCTTC. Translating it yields CASSPNLFGGRNEQFF. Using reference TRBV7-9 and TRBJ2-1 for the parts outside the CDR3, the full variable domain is DTGVSQNPRHKITKRGQNVTFRCDPISEHNRLYWYRQTLGQGPEFLTYFQNEAQLEKSRLLSDRFSAERPKGSFSTLEIQRTEQGDSAMYLCASSPNLFGGRNEQFFGPGTRLTVL.

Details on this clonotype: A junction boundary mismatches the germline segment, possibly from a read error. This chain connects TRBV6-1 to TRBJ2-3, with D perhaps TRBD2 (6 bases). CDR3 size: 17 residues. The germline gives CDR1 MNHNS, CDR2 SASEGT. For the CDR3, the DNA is TGTGCCGGCAGGGCCTTCTTCGCGGGGACTAGCACAGATACGCAGTATTTT. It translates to CAGRAFFAGTSTDTQYF.

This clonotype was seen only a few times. The chain's CDR3 is CASSLVTFETQYF. Written as DNA, the CDR3 is TGTGCCAGCAGTTTGGTTACGTTCGAGACCCAGTACTTC. V gene TRBV28 combines with J gene TRBJ2-5; no clear D gene. From germline, CDR1 is MDHEN and CDR2 SYDVKM. CDR3 length equals 13 residues. V lost 3 bases to trimming and J lost 5 bases, with 10 bases between them.

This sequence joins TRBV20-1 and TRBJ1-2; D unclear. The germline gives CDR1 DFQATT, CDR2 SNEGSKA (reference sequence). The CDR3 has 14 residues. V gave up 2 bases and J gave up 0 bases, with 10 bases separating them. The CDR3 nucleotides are TGCAGTGCTAGAAGCACAGAAGCTAACTATGGCTACACCTTC. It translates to CSARSTEANYGYTF.

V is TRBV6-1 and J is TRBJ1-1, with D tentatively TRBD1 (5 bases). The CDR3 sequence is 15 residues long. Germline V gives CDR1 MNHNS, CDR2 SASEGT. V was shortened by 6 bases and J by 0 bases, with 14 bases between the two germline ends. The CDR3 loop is CASSQGPDMNTEAFF. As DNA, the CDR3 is TGTGCCAGCAGCCAGGGACCGGACATGAACACTGAAGCTTTCTTT.

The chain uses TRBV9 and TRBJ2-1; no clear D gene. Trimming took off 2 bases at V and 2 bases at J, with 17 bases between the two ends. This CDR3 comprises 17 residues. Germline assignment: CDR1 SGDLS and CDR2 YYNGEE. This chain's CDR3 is CASSVGTGSLTYNEQFF. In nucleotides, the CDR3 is TGTGCCAGCAGCGTTGGCACTGGCAGCCTAACCTACAATGAGCAGTTCTTC.

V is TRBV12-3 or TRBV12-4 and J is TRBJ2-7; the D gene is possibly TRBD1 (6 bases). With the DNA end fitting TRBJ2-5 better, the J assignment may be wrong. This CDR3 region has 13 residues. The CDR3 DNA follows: TGTGCCAGCAGTTTGGCAGGGGTAGAGACCCAGTACTTC. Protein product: CASSLAGVETQYF.

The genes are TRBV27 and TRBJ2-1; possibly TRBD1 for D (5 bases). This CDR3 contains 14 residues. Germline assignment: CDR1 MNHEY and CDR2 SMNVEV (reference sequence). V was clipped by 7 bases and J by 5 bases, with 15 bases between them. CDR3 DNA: TGTGCCAGCACCGATCGTCAGGGTAACAATGAGCAGTTCTTC. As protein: CASTDRQGNNEQFF.

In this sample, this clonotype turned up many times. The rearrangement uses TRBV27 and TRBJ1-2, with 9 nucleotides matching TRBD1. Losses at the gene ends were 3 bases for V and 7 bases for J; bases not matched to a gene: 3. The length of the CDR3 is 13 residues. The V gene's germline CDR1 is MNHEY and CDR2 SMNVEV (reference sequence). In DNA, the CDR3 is TGTGCCAGCAGTTTTGGGACAGGGTCTGGCTACACCTTC. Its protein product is CASSFGTGSGYTF.

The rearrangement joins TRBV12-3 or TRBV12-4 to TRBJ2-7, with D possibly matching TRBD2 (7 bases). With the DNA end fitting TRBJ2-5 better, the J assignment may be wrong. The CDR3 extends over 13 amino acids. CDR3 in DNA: TGTGCCAGCAGTTTACGGGGGGCACTGACCCAGTACTTC. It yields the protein CASSLRGALTQYF.

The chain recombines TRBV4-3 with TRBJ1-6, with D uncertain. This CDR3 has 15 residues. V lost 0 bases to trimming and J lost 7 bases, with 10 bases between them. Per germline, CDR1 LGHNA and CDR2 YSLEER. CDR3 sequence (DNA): TGCGCCAGCAGCCAAGACTACCTGAGCAATTCACCCCTCCACTTT. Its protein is CASSQDYLSNSPLHF.

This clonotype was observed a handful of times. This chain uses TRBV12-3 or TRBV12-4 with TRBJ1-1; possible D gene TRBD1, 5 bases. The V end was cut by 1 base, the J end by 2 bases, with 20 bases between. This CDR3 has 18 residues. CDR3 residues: CASSLGLTGRGSNTEAFF. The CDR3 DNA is TGTGCCAGCAGTTTAGGACTCACCGGGAGGGGCTCTAACACTGAAGCTTTCTTT.

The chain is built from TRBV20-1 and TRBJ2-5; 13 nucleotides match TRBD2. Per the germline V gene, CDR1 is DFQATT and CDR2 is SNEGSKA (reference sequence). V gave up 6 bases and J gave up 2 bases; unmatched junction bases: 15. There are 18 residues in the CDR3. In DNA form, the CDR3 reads TGCAGTGCCACAAGACTAGCGGGGGGCCAATTTCAACAAGAGACCCAGTACTTC. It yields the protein CSATRLAGGQFQQETQYF.

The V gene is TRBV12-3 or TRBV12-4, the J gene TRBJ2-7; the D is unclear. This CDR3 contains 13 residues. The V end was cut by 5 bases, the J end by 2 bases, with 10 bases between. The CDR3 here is CASSGSSPYEQYF. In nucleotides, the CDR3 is TGTGCCAGCAGTGGTAGCAGCCCCTACGAGCAGTACTTC.

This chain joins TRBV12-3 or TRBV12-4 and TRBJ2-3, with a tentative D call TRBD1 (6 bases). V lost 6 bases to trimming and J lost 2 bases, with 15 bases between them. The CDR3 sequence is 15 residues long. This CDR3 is CASRGNRETTDTQYF. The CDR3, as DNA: TGTGCCAGCAGAGGGAACAGGGAGACCACAGATACGCAGTATTTT.

CDR3 nucleotides: TGTGCCAGCAGCTCTCCCGCTGACAGGGGGCGCGGTGAAAAACTGTTTTTT. Its protein product is CASSSPADRGRGEKLFF. This chain uses TRBV7-2 with TRBJ1-4; 10 bases match TRBD1. Germline-derived CDR1 and CDR2 are SGHTA and FQGNSA. This CDR3 region has 17 residues. The junction had 12 bases not matched to a gene; V was cut back by 4 bases and J by 7 bases. Combining the CDR3 with reference TRBV7-2 and TRBJ1-4 gives the whole variable domain GAGVSQSPSNKVTEKGKDVELRCDPISGHTALYWYRQSLGQGLEFLIYFQGNSAPDKSGLPSDRFSAERTGGSVSTLTIQRTQQEDSAVYLCASSSPADRGRGEKLFFGSGTQLSVL.

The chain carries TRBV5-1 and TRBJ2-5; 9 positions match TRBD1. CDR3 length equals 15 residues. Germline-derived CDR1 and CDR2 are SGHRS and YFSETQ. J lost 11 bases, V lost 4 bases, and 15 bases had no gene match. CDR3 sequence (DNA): TGCGCCAGCAGCCCTTCGACAGGGGGGTTTCATGAGCAGTACTTC. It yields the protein CASSPSTGGFHEQYF.

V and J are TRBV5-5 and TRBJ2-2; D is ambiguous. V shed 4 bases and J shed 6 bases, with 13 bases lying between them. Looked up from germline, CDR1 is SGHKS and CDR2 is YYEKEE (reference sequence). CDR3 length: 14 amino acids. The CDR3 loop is CASSVEEASGELFF. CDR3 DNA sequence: TGTGCCAGCAGCGTGGAAGAGGCGTCCGGGGAGCTGTTTTTT.

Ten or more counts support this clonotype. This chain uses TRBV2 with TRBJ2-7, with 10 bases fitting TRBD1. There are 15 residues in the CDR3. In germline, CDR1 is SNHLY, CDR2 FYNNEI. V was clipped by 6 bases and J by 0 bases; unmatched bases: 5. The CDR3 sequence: CASRLGQGGSYEQYF. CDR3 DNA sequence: TGTGCCAGCAGACTAGGACAGGGGGGCTCCTACGAGCAGTACTTC.

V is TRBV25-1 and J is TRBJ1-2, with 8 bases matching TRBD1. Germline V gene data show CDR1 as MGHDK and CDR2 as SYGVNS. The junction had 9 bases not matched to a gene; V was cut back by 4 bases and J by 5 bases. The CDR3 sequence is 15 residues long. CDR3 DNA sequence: TGTGCCAGCAGTGCCCAGGGGGCACAGGGATATGGCTACACCTTC. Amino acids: CASSAQGAQGYGYTF.

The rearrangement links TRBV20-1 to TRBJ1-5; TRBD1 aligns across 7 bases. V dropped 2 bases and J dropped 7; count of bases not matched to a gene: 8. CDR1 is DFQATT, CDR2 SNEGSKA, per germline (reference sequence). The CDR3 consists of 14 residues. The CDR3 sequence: CSARREGGRQPQHF. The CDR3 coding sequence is TGCAGTGCTAGAAGGGAAGGGGGCCGACAGCCCCAGCATTTT.